This T cell receptor (beta chain) was observed in a study of blood T cell repertoires in COVID-19. The germline V gene encodes CDR1 SGHAT and CDR2 FQDESV (reference sequence). There are 16 residues in the CDR3. Unmatched junction bases numbered 6, after V lost 5 bases and J lost 6 bases. Individuals aged about 18 to 100 years were recruited from fewer than 30 US areas. TCRdb's copy holds only in-frame clones and misses some; the assay was immunoSEQ multiplex PCR. The table lists 210,000 or so clones, over 75% of them singletons. V gene TRBV11-1 combines with J gene TRBJ2-1, with 14 bases that match TRBD2. The TCR comes from a woman aged 40 to 50 with acute COVID-19. Source material: PBMCs or T cells enriched from blood (not recorded which). CDR3 sequence: CASSPRLAGGVNEQFF. The CDR3 DNA reads TGTGCCAGCAGCCCCAGACTAGCGGGGGGGGTCAATGAGCAGTTCTTC.